This TCR beta chain comes out of a study of blood T cell repertoires in COVID-19. Generated by immunoSEQ multiplex PCR, the TCRdb table keeps only in-frame clones and is missing some. The profile shows 300,000 to 400,000 clones, 80% to 90% of them singletons. Each participant's cohort was designated according to participant-reported clinical history. Recovered status applied to Cohort 3 donors who had two consecutive negative PCRs. It also applied to those with clearance or with symptom resolution. Germline CDR1 and CDR2: WSHSY and SAAADI. V shed 7 bases, J shed 1 base, and the junction held 4 bases outside the gene matches. The length of the CDR3 is 13 residues.

The rearrangement uses TRBV10-2 and TRBJ2-7, with TRBD1 matching over 7 bases. Material: PBMCs or T cells enriched from blood (not recorded which). This TCR came from a man aged 30-40 years who had recovered from COVID-19. CDR3 sequence: CASTYRGSYEQYF. CDR3 coding DNA: TGCGCCAGCACCTACAGGGGATCCTACGAGCAGTACTTC.